The following is a TCR beta chain sequence with its context. The record originates from a study of memory CD4+ T cells and cytomegalovirus serostatus. Original data processing: Out-of-frame sequences were removed, leaving about 2,300,000 distinct TCRbeta sequences. Data came from immunoSEQ multiplex PCR; TCRdb stores just in-frame clones and leaves some out. Clone size and V and J calls were adopted from that table, with D and trimming inferred from the DNA. The profile shows tens of thousands of clones, 70% to 80% of them singletons. Single viable CD3+CD4+CD8-CD45RO+ cells were sorted as the memory CD4+ T cells. The CDR3 is made up of 13 amino acids.

This receptor was taken from an adult in good health and CMV-seropositive. Sequencing was carried out using memory CD4+ T cells from blood. This chain links TRBV12-2 with TRBJ2-1. TRBV12-2 represents a pseudogene. CDR3 coding DNA: TGTGCAAGTCGCTTAGTACGTGGACATGAGCAGTTCTTC. Translated, it gives CASRLVRGHEQFF.